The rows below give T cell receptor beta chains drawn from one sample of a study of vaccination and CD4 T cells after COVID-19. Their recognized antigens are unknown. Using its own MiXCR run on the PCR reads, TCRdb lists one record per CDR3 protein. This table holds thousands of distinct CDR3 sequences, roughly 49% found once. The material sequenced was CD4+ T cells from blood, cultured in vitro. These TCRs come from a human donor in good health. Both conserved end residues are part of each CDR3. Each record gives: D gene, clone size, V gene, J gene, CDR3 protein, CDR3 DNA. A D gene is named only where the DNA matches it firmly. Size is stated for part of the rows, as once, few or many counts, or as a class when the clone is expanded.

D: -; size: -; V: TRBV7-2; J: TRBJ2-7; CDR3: CASSRTGLPYEQYF; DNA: TGTGCCAGCAGCAGAACCGGGCTTCCCTACGAGCAGTACTTC
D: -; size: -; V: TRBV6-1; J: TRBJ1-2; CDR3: CASSELGGQGNYGYTF; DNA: TGTGCCAGCAGTGAACTAGGGGGTCAAGGGAACTATGGCTACACCTTC
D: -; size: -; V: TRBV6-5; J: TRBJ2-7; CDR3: CASSYSSGTYHEQYF; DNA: TGTGCCAGCAGTTACTCGTCGGGCACATACCACGAGCAGTACTTC
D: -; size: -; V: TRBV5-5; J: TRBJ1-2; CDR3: CASSFSRGERGYTF; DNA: TGTGCCAGCAGCTTTTCGCGGGGGGAGCGTGGCTACACCTTC
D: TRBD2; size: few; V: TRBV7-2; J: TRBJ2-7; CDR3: CASSLDGTSGVLRSSYEQYF; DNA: TGTGCCAGCAGCTTAGATGGGACTAGCGGGGTACTAAGGAGCTCCTACGAGCAGTACTTC
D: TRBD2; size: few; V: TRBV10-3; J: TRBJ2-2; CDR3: CAISGLAGGTGELFF; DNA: TGTGCCATCAGTGGACTAGCGGGAGGCACCGGGGAGCTGTTTTTT
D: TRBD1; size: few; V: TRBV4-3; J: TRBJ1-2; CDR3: CASSQFREGANYGYTF; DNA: TGCGCCAGCAGCCAATTTAGGGAGGGGGCCAACTATGGCTACACCTTC
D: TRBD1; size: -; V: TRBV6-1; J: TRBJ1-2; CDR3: CANSTPGQKNYGYTF; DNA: TGTGCCAACTCTACTCCGGGACAGAAGAACTATGGCTACACCTTC
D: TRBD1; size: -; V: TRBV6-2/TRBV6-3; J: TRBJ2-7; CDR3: CASSRPGTGAKTYEQYF; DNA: TGTGCCAGCAGCCGTCCCGGGACAGGGGCCAAAACCTACGAGCAGTACTTC
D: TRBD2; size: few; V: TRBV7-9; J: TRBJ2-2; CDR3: CASSHRLAGGNPNTGELFF; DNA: TGTGCCAGCAGCCACCGTCTAGCGGGGGGCAACCCTAACACCGGGGAGCTGTTTTTT
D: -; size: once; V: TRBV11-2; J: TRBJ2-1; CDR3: CASSLVGHPSSEQFF; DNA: TGTGCCAGCAGCTTGGTGGGTCACCCCTCAAGCGAGCAGTTCTTC
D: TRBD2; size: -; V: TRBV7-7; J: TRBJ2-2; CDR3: CASSLGTSGSGELFF; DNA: TGTGCCAGCAGCTTGGGGACTAGCGGGAGCGGGGAGCTGTTTTTT
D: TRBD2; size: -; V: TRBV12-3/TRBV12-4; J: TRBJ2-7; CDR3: CASSLTSGRIAEQYF; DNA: TGTGCCAGCAGTCTCACTAGCGGGAGAATTGCCGAGCAGTACTTC
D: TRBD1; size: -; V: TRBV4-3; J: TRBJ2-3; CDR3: CASSQISGQAQYF; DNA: TGCGCCAGCAGCCAAATCTCAGGACAGGCGCAGTATTTT
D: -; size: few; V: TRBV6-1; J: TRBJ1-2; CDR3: CASSDRTPQGPYGYTF; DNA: TGTGCCAGCAGTGACCGGACACCGCAGGGGCCCTATGGCTACACCTTC
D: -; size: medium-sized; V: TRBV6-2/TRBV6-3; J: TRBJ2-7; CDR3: CASSYSKNWGAGDEQYF; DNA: TGTGCCAGCAGTTACTCGAAAAATTGGGGGGCAGGAGACGAGCAGTACTTC
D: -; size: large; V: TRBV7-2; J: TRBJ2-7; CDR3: CASSLAPPGAAYEQYF; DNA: TGTGCCAGCAGCTTAGCTCCCCCAGGGGCCGCCTACGAGCAGTACTTC
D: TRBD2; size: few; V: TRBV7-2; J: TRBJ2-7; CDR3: CASSPPFLSGSSYEQYF; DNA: TGTGCCAGCAGCCCCCCGTTCTTGAGCGGGAGCTCCTACGAGCAGTACTTC
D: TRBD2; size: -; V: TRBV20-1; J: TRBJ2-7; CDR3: CSARGVAGGEQYF; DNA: TGCAGTGCTAGAGGGGTAGCGGGAGGCGAGCAGTACTTC
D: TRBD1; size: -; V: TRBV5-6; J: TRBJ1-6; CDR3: CASSLLTQGISPLHF; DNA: TGTGCCAGCAGCCTTCTGACACAGGGGATTTCACCCCTCCACTTT
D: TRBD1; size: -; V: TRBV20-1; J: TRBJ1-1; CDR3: CSASKGQTNTEAFF; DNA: TGCAGTGCTAGTAAGGGACAGACGAACACTGAAGCTTTCTTT
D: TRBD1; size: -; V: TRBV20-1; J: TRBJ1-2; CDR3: CSAREGQGVDGYTF; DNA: TGCAGTGCTAGAGAGGGACAGGGCGTCGATGGCTACACCTTC
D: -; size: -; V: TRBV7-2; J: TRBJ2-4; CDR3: CASSLDNRGTAKNIQYF; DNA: TGTGCCAGCAGCTTAGACAATCGGGGAACAGCCAAAAACATTCAGTACTTC
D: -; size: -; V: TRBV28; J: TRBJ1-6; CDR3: CASRPGGPRNSPLHF; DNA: TGTGCCAGCCGCCCGGGGGGGCCCAGGAATTCACCCCTCCACTTT
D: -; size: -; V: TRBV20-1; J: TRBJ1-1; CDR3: CSASSRVGEAFF; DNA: TGCAGTGCCTCGTCGCGTGTCGGTGAAGCTTTCTTT
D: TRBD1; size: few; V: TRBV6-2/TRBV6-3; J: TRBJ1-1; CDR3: CASRLSGGHTEAFF; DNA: TGTGCCAGCAGACTCTCAGGGGGGCACACTGAAGCTTTCTTT
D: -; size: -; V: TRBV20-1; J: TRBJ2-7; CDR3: CSARAVEGWYEQYF; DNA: TGCAGTGCCCGGGCGGTTGAGGGTTGGTACGAGCAGTACTTC
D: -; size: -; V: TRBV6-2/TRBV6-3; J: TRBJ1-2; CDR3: CASSYRAAGNGYTF; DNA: TGTGCCAGCAGTTACCGGGCGGCGGGGAATGGCTACACCTTC
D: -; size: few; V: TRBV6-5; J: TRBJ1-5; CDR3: CASSYTGTFQPQHF; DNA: TGTGCCAGCAGTTACACCGGGACCTTTCAGCCCCAGCATTTT